The clone carrying this TCR beta chain has a count of ten or more. What it recognizes is unknown. CDR3 length equals 15 residues. This sample was included in a study of response to subunit inactivated influenza vaccine. General observations from the study: The authors put forward the suggestion that each seasonal influenza vaccination may bring in only a limited number of new T cells.

Using its own MiXCR run on the RT-PCR reads, TCRdb lists one record per CDR3 protein. The sample has approximately 500,000 distinct CDR3 sequences, approximately 12% seen once. V and J are TRBV21-1 and TRBJ2-3. TRBV21-1 has pseudogene status. The sequence was collected from a man over 45 who received an inactivated influenza vaccine. The input for sequencing was PBMCs from blood, taken roughly 46 days after vaccination. The CDR3 loop reads CASSKSWRSTDTQYF. The CDR3 DNA follows: TGTGCCAGCAGCAAAAGTTGGCGGAGCACAGATACGCAGTATTTT.